A selection of T cell receptor beta chains follows, all from one sample in a study of radiation and T cells in renal cell carcinoma. Libraries were prepared by immunoSEQ multiplex PCR; TCRdb keeps only in-frame clonotypes and omits some of them. The data hold 97,000 or so clones, with 84% observed a single time. Sequenced here: blood, sampled from a patient whose treatment included radiotherapy and nephrectomy. The source of these receptors is a man aged 55 to 69 with renal cell carcinoma. Both conserved end residues are part of each CDR3. The D gene is left open where the match is weak. For some rows the clone size is stated as once, few or many, or as a class when expanded; others skip it.

TRBD2	TRBV18	TRBJ2-7	few	CASSLQGTSGSYEQYF	TGTGCCAGCTCGCTACAAGGGACTAGCGGGAGCTACGAGCAGTACTTC
-	TRBV9	TRBJ2-3	many	CASSVSRTDTQYF	TGTGCCAGCAGCGTATCCCGGACAGATACGCAGTATTTT
-	TRBV7-8	TRBJ2-1	many	CASSLHHSYNEQFF	TGTGCCAGCAGCTTACATCACTCCTACAATGAGCAGTTCTTC
TRBD2	TRBV30	TRBJ2-1	few	CAWTEGGFYNEQFF	TGTGCCTGGACTGAGGGAGGGTTCTACAATGAGCAGTTCTTC
-	TRBV7-9	TRBJ1-1	-	CASSPPRPGLMNTEAFF	TGTGCCAGCAGCCCCCCCCGACCGGGCCTAATGAACACTGAAGCTTTCTTT
TRBD2	TRBV2	TRBJ2-1	-	CASSEETSGYNEQFF	TGTGCCAGCAGTGAAGAGACTAGCGGGTACAATGAGCAGTTCTTC
-	TRBV15	TRBJ1-3	-	CATSRDRGPGNTIYF	TGTGCCACCAGCAGAGATCGGGGTCCTGGAAACACCATATATTTT
-	TRBV28	TRBJ1-4	-	CASSLGGEKLFF	TGTGCCAGCAGTTTAGGGGGGGAAAAACTGTTTTTT
-	TRBV28	TRBJ2-2	-	CASLSKGTGELFF	TGTGCCAGCCTCTCCAAGGGCACCGGGGAGCTGTTTTTT
-	TRBV6-1	TRBJ2-7	-	CASSELGLGYEQYF	TGTGCCAGCAGTGAATTGGGCCTAGGGTACGAGCAGTACTTC
-	TRBV19	TRBJ2-7	-	CASSIPGIGYEQYF	TGTGCCAGTAGTATTCCGGGAATCGGGTACGAGCAGTACTTC
TRBD1	TRBV28	TRBJ1-2	once	CASLQRRGVDGYTF	TGTGCCAGCCTCCAACGCAGGGGGGTGGATGGCTACACCTTC
TRBD1	TRBV6-5	TRBJ2-5	-	CASSEQGSGETQYF	TGTGCCAGCAGTGAACAGGGGTCGGGAGAGACCCAGTACTTC
-	TRBV7-8	TRBJ2-7	-	CASSLGSTGSAYEQYF	TGTGCCAGCAGCTTAGGTTCGACAGGATCGGCCTACGAGCAGTACTTC
-	TRBV6-6	TRBJ2-2	-	CASRPPEAGTGELFF	TGTGCCAGCAGACCTCCGGAGGCGGGCACCGGGGAGCTGTTTTTT
-	TRBV5-3	TRBJ1-5	-	CARVWRDGGEDWPQHF	TGTGCCAGAGTATGGAGAGACGGGGGGGAAGATTGGCCCCAGCATTTT
-	TRBV2	TRBJ1-5	once	CASNKGAGSNQPQHF	TGTGCCAGCAATAAAGGGGCAGGGAGCAATCAGCCCCAGCATTTT
-	TRBV5-5	TRBJ2-7	-	CASSLGAPSYEQYF	TGTGCCAGCAGCTTGGGGGCTCCCTCCTACGAGCAGTACTTC
-	TRBV4-2	TRBJ2-7	-	CASSRDTAYEQYF	TGTGCCAGCAGCCGGGACACAGCCTACGAGCAGTACTTC
TRBD1	TRBV5-4	TRBJ1-3	-	CASSLRTGASGNTIYF	TGTGCCAGCAGCTTGAGGACAGGGGCCTCTGGAAACACCATATATTTT
-	TRBV19	TRBJ2-1	-	CASSIGQSNNNEQFF	TGTGCCAGTAGTATAGGACAGTCAAACAACAATGAGCAGTTCTTC
TRBD2	TRBV10-1	TRBJ2-2	-	CASSDWGLAGARRAGELFF	TGCGCCAGCAGTGACTGGGGACTAGCGGGGGCTCGAAGGGCCGGGGAGCTGTTTTTT
-	TRBV28	TRBJ1-4	-	CASSPSGRTENEKLFF	TGTGCCAGCAGTCCGAGCGGGAGGACAGAGAATGAAAAACTGTTTTTT
-	TRBV6-1	TRBJ2-2	-	CASSSTTQGTGELFF	TGTGCCAGCAGTTCAACCACACAGGGCACCGGGGAGCTGTTTTTT
TRBD1	TRBV29-1	TRBJ2-7	-	CSVSGTGGGEQYF	TGCAGCGTTAGCGGGACAGGGGGTGGGGAGCAGTACTTC
-	TRBV5-1	TRBJ2-3	once	CASNRIPLTDTQYF	TGCGCCAGCAACAGAATTCCCCTCACAGATACGCAGTATTTT
-	TRBV6-1	TRBJ2-5	-	CTFTLGQFQETQYF	TGCACCTTCACCCTCGGACAGTTCCAAGAGACCCAGTACTTC
TRBD1	TRBV29-1	TRBJ2-6	-	CSVARNRGPGANVLTF	TGCAGCGTCGCCCGGAACAGGGGGCCTGGGGCCAACGTCCTGACTTTC
TRBD2	TRBV27	TRBJ2-3	once	CASSFRGRVDTQYF	TGTGCCAGCAGTTTTCGGGGGAGGGTGGATACGCAGTATTTT
TRBD1	TRBV9	TRBJ2-1	medium-sized	CASSSRTGIKFF	TGTGCCAGCAGCTCCCGGACAGGGATCAAGTTCTTC
TRBD1	TRBV5-1	TRBJ1-4	-	CASSFGTGPEKLFF	TGCGCCAGCAGCTTTGGGACAGGGCCAGAAAAACTGTTTTTT
TRBD2	TRBV2	TRBJ2-2	-	CASSRTSVNTGELFF	TGTGCCAGCAGTAGGACTAGCGTTAACACCGGGGAGCTGTTTTTT
-	TRBV7-9	TRBJ1-1	-	CASSPPPNTEAFF	TGTGCCAGCAGCCCCCCCCCGAACACTGAAGCTTTCTTT
-	TRBV28	TRBJ1-4	-	CASRAGGYEKLFF	TGTGCCAGCAGGGCGGGAGGGTATGAAAAACTGTTTTTT
-	TRBV19	TRBJ1-4	-	CASSPWEGTQEEKLFF	TGTGCCAGTAGTCCGTGGGAGGGAACGCAGGAAGAAAAACTGTTTTTT
TRBD2	TRBV7-8	TRBJ2-1	-	CASSSLGGRERVEQFF	TGTGCCAGCAGCTCCCTCGGCGGGAGGGAGCGGGTTGAGCAGTTCTTC
TRBD2	TRBV4-3	TRBJ2-1	-	CASSQDLGGRGDEQFF	TGCGCCAGCAGCCAAGATTTAGGAGGGAGGGGTGATGAGCAGTTCTTC
-	TRBV6-1	TRBJ2-2	-	CASSGANTGELFF	TGTGCCAGCTCGGGCGCGAACACCGGGGAGCTGTTTTTT
TRBD2	TRBV19	TRBJ2-1	-	CASSQNTGTSGHEQFF	TGTGCCAGTAGCCAAAATACCGGGACTAGCGGGCATGAGCAGTTCTTC
TRBD1	TRBV10-3	TRBJ1-1	few	CAIRASLGTGVPRKNTEAFF	TGTGCCATCAGGGCCAGCCTAGGGACAGGAGTACCCAGAAAGAACACTGAAGCTTTCTTT
-	TRBV21-1	TRBJ2-1	-	CASSKGKGTGQGGNEQFF	TGTGCCAGCAGCAAAGGGAAGGGGACAGGTCAAGGGGGCAATGAGCAGTTCTTC
-	TRBV27	TRBJ2-1	-	CASSLFGGRGNNEQFF	TGTGCCAGCAGTTTATTTGGGGGCCGGGGCAACAATGAGCAGTTCTTC
-	TRBV6-6	TRBJ1-4	-	CASSDQRGNEKLFF	TGTGCCAGCAGCGACCAGAGAGGCAATGAAAAACTGTTTTTT
-	TRBV19	TRBJ2-6	-	CASSILGRGSGANVLTF	TGTGCCAGTAGTATCCTGGGTCGAGGCTCTGGGGCCAACGTCCTGACTTTC
-	TRBV10-1	TRBJ1-1	few	CASSRGGIRDTEAFF	TGCGCCAGCTCCCGGGGGGGTATTCGGGACACTGAAGCTTTCTTT
-	TRBV27	TRBJ2-5	-	CASSFNQETQYF	TGTGCCAGCAGTTTCAACCAAGAGACCCAGTACTTC
-	TRBV12-5	TRBJ2-2	-	CASGFGTDTGELFF	TGTGCTAGTGGTTTTGGTACGGACACCGGGGAGCTGTTTTTT
TRBD1	TRBV6-1	TRBJ2-7	-	CASSRDRGSYEQYF	TGTGCCAGCAGCCGGGACAGGGGCTCCTACGAGCAGTACTTC
-	TRBV10-3	TRBJ2-3	-	CAISEPGLNTDTQYF	TGTGCCATCAGTGAGCCCGGACTTAACACAGATACGCAGTATTTT
TRBD1	TRBV14	TRBJ2-1	-	CASSRPGQGAYNEQFF	TGTGCCAGCAGCCGACCGGGACAGGGGGCCTACAATGAGCAGTTCTTC
-	TRBV20-1	TRBJ1-2	once	CSASAVYGYTF	TGCAGTGCTAGCGCTGTCTATGGCTACACCTTC
TRBD2	TRBV19	TRBJ2-7	-	CASSTPGLAVEQYF	TGTGCCAGTAGTACCCCGGGACTAGCGGTCGAGCAGTACTTC
-	TRBV27	TRBJ2-7	-	CASSSGGRIYEQYF	TGTGCCAGCAGTTCCGGGGGGCGCATCTACGAGCAGTACTTC
-	TRBV29-1	TRBJ1-5	-	CSVGTGLNNQPQHF	TGCAGCGTTGGTACAGGCCTTAACAATCAGCCCCAGCATTTT
-	TRBV23-1	TRBJ2-2	-	CASSRGNTGELFF	TGCGCCAGCAGCAGGGGGAACACCGGGGAGCTGTTTTTT
TRBD1	TRBV30	TRBJ1-2	-	CAWSVQGALLGYTF	TGTGCCTGGAGTGTACAGGGGGCGCTTCTTGGCTACACCTTC
TRBD1	TRBV5-1	TRBJ1-4	-	CASSPRGGTGHEKLFF	TGCGCCAGCAGCCCCCGGGGGGGGACAGGTCATGAAAAACTGTTTTTT